This TCR beta chain comes out of a study of cytomegalovirus exposure and HLA in healthy donors. Germline V lookup: CDR1 MNHEY, CDR2 SMNVEV (reference sequence). The CDR3 is 14 residues long. This PCR relied on a set of 60 Vbeta primers and 13 Jbeta primers. Here immunoSEQ multiplex PCR was the method, and the copy in TCRdb shows in-frame clones only, minus some. The sample holds approximately 190,000 clones, about four fifths seen once. Notes on the study in general: Immune exposure information comprised only CMV serostatus.

A remark on this clone: The antigen is undetermined.

Sequencing was performed on PBMCs. The receptor was isolated from a boy younger than 10 in good health and CMV-seronegative. The chain has TRBV27 and TRBJ2-4, with D perhaps TRBD2 (6 bases). DNA for the CDR3: TGTGCGTCCAGGGCCGGGGGTGTCCAAAACATTCAGTACTTC. Translated: CASRAGGVQNIQYF.